These 3 T cell receptor beta chains were sequenced from one sample in a study of response to subunit inactivated influenza vaccine. TCRdb reanalysed the RT-PCR reads using MiXCR and keeps one entry per CDR3 protein. The table has roughly 500,000 distinct CDR3 sequences, about 15% seen once. Sequencing used CD4+ T cells sorted from PBMCs, obtained less than 25 months after vaccination. The origin of the receptors is a man aged 50 to 75 who received an inactivated influenza vaccine.

The V and J genes are TRBV3-1 and TRBJ2-5, with 8 bases identical to TRBD1. CDR3 size: 15 residues. CDR1 and CDR2 from the germline V gene are LGHDT and YNNKEL (reference sequence). V was pared by 7 bases and J by 3 bases, with 10 bases of the junction left unmatched. CDR3 amino acids: CASTRQGIGEETQYF. The CDR3 nucleotides read TGTGCCAGCACCCGACAGGGGATTGGGGAAGAGACCCAGTACTTC.

The J gene is TRBJ2-2, the V gene TRBV7-9; 14 bases are shared with TRBD2. The V and J ends lost 7 bases and 4 bases, in that order; junction bases with no gene match: 8. The CDR3 runs to 17 residues. CDR1 is SEHNR and CDR2 is FQNEAQ in the germline V gene (reference sequence). CDR3 nucleotide sequence: TGTGCCAGCAAGCAAGGACTAGCGGGGGGCCGCACCGGGGAGCTGTTTTTT. Translation: CASKQGLAGGRTGELFF.

CDR3 nucleotides: TGCAGTGCGACAGACGGGGCCAACGTCCTGACTTTC. Translating gives CSATDGANVLTF. V gene TRBV20-1 combines with J gene TRBJ2-6; a possible D gene is TRBD1 (5 bases). The CDR3 is 12 amino acids. Trimming removed 6 bases from V and 4 bases from J, with 7 bases in between. Germline assignment: CDR1 DFQATT and CDR2 SNEGSKA (reference sequence).